This TCR beta chain derives from a study of vaccination effects on CD4 cells after COVID-19. Study results and limitations: Pronounced clonal contraction occurred in clones induced by infection and by vaccine late after vaccination.

Only in-frame clones appear in the TCRdb table, and some are missing; sequencing was by immunoSEQ multiplex PCR. Altogether around 50,000 clones are present, 65% to 80% being singletons, with the ten largest covering roughly 5.2%. The CDR3 covers 15 residues. V was shortened by 1 base and J by 1 base, with 11 bases between the two germline ends. Germline-derived CDR1 and CDR2 are MNHNS and SASEGT. Note on this clone: Its specificity is not known.

The authors isolated CD4+ T cells after roughly eleven days of culture. A PCR test confirmed that the person had SARS-CoV-2 infection between March and December 2020. Participants were vaccinated with two doses of either the BNT162b2 or mRNA-1273 vaccine. The genes are TRBV6-1 and TRBJ2-7; D may be TRBD1 (6 bases). The clonotype originates from a human donor who had a prior SARS-CoV-2 infection. The sequenced sample was CD4+ T cells from PBMCs cultured without peptide, obtained after COVID-19 vaccination. The CDR3 is CASSEEGQPSYEQYF. CDR3 DNA: TGTGCCAGCAGTGAAGAGGGACAACCGTCCTACGAGCAGTACTTC.